The source of this T cell receptor beta chain is a study of blood T cell repertoires in COVID-19. Only a few counts were recorded for this clone. Data came from immunoSEQ multiplex PCR; TCRdb stores just in-frame clones and leaves some out. The repertoire consists of about 220,000 clones, with approximately 85% occurring once and the leading ten covering around 2.5%. CDR3 size: 15 residues. This TCR derives from a woman aged 70-85 years with COVID-19, enrolled during active disease. Input material: peripheral blood. V and J are TRBV21-1 and TRBJ2-7; the table's D gene call, TRBD1, was not cross checked with the DNA. TRBV21-1 constitutes a pseudogene. The CDR3 sequence: CASSKGAPGSYEQYF. The CDR3 DNA follows: TGTGCCAGCAGCAAGGGGGCGCCAGGCTCCTACGAGCAGTACTTC.